Following are 3 T cell receptor beta chains from one sample sequenced in a study of blood T cell repertoires in COVID-19. Sequencing used immunoSEQ multiplex PCR; TCRdb keeps in-frame clones, though not all of them. Counted here are about 140,000 clones, roughly 87% occurring once; the ten biggest clones make up approximately 0.98%. Sequenced: peripheral blood. The receptor source for this set is a woman in her forties or fifties with acute or convalescent COVID-19.

The V call is TRBV6-6, the J call TRBJ2-7; tentatively, D is TRBD1 (5 bases). The CDR3 extends over 13 amino acids. V shed 6 bases and J shed 2 bases, with 11 bases lying between them. CDR1 and CDR2 (germline): MNHNY, SVGAGI (reference sequence). CDR3 sequence: CASSPDSPYEQYF. DNA for the CDR3: TGTGCCAGCAGCCCCGACAGCCCCTACGAGCAGTACTTC.

This clone was recorded only once. The gene calls are TRBV5-4 and TRBJ2-7; TRBD2 matches at 7 bases. The ends lost 0 bases at V and 4 bases at J; junction bases unmatched: 7. CDR3 length equals 15 residues. CDR1 and CDR2 (germline): SGHNT, YYREEE (reference sequence). The CDR3 region is CASSLAPAGRYEQYF. CDR3 sequence (DNA): TGTGCCAGCAGCTTGGCACCAGCGGGAAGGTACGAGCAGTACTTC.

The rearrangement joins TRBV7-3 to TRBJ2-1; TRBD1 is a possible D gene (6 bases). The V end lost 5 bases, the J end lost 8 bases, and 16 bases lay between the germline ends. The CDR3 length is 14 residues. Germline V gene sequence: CDR1 SGHTA, CDR2 FQGTGA. The CDR3 bases are TGTGCCAGCAGCCCGCAGGGGTGGAACGATGAGCAGTTCTTC. Translated, it gives CASSPQGWNDEQFF.